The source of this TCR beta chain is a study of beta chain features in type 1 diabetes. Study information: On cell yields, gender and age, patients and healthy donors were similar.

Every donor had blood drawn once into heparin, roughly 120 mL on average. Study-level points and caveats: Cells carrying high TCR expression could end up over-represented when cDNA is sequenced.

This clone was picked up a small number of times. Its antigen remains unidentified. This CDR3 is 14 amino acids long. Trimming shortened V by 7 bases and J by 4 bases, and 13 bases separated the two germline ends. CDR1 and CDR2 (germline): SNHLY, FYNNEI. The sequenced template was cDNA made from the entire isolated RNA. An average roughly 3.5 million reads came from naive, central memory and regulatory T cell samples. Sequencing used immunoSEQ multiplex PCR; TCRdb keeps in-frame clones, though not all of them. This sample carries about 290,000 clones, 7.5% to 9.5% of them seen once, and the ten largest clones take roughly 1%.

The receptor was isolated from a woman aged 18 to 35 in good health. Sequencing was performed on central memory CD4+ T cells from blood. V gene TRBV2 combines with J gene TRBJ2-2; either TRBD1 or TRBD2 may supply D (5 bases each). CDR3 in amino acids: CASKGTSVTGELFF. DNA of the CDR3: TGTGCCAGCAAGGGGACCTCGGTCACCGGGGAGCTGTTTTTT.